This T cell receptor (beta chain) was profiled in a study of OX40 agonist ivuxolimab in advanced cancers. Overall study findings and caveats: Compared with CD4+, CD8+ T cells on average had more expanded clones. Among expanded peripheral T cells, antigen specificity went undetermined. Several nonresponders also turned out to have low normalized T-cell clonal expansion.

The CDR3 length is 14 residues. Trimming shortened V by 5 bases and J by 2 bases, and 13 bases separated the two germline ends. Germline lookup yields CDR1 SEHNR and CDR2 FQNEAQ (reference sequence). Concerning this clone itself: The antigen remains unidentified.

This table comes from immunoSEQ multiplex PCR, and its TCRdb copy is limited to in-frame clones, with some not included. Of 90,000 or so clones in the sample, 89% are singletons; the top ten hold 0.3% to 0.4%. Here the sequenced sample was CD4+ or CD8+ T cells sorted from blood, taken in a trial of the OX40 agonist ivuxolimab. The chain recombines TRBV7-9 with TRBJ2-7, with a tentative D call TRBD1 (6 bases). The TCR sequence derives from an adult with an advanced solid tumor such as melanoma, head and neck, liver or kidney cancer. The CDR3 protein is CASSAGTPTYEQYF. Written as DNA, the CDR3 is TGTGCCAGCAGCGCAGGGACACCCACCTACGAGCAGTACTTC.